This TCR beta chain was recovered during a study of blood T cell repertoires in COVID-19. Clones were read by immunoSEQ multiplex PCR, and TCRdb kept only the in-frame ones, dropping some. The table shows 180,000 or so clones, with approximately 87% occurring only once. The CDR3 sequence is 12 residues long. Germline lookup yields CDR1 MNHEY and CDR2 SVGAGI. The V and J ends lost 6 bases and 2 bases respectively, with 8 bases between them. The origin of this receptor is a man aged 40-55 years with active or convalescent COVID-19. The chain carries TRBV6-5 and TRBJ2-7; D is undetermined. The material sequenced was peripheral blood. The CDR3 DNA is TGTGCCAGCAGCCGGGTTCCCTACGAGCAGTACTTC. This translates into CASSRVPYEQYF.